Below, one T cell receptor (beta chain) is given with its context. No antigen is known for it. Per-base quality was not reported, and no clone a single base away is much larger than it. The sample comes from a study of blood T cell repertoires in COVID-19 (dated by TCRdb to the early 2020s). Study-wide context: The collaborator samples originated in the United States, Italy and Spain and spanned the acute and convalescent phases of COVID-19. The prospective study material was composed of cDNA or gDNA derived from T cells, B-cell-depleted T cells, or PBMCs. Nearly every sample came with metadata listing a de-identified subject ID, COVID-19 status, age in years and sex. The repertoires were released in a freely available public database intended as a resource for research on the immune response to SARS-CoV-2. HLA class I and class II types, where available, came from metadata supplied by the sample provider rather than from assay-based typing. The dataset comprised deeply sampled blood TCRbeta repertoires from subjects exposed to, actively infected with, or recovered from COVID-19. Samples were obtained from the ongoing ImmuneRACE study (first 160 participants) and from 1,254 subjects provided by 6 global collaborators. What the work shows at the level of the full study, not this receptor alone: The amount of clinical and demographic metadata varied by source and participant and was provided uncurated.

Participants in the prospective study were aged roughly 18 to 89 years, lived in 20 to 30 United States geographic areas, and enrolled through a virtual design. Cohort assignment in the prospective study relied on participant-reported clinical history from a screening survey and a study questionnaire. ImmuneRACE Cohort 3 recovered participants were defined by two consecutive negative NP/OP PCR tests, healthcare professional clearance, or symptom resolution. In the prospective study, mobile phlebotomists collected whole blood, serum and a nasopharyngeal or oropharyngeal swab from each participant. Over an approximately 2-month period, participants in the prospective study had the option of providing additional blood draws and questionnaires. Before DNA extraction, prospective study blood samples were shipped either frozen or at room temperature. Its CDR3 holds 14 amino acids, cysteine through phenylalanine. The CDR3 DNA has 42 bases and is translated from base 1. The junction carries 12 bases between V and J, which are trimmed by 4 bases and 3 bases respectively. CDR1 and CDR2 (SNHLY, FYNNEI) derive from the germline V gene.

The immunoSEQ Assay, a bias-controlled multiplex PCR, was used to amplify TCRbeta CDR3 regions from genomic DNA. As for how the authors treated the data: Nucleated cell counts per sample were estimated from amplification of reference gene primers within the assay. Sequence reads were collapsed and filtered to measure the absolute abundance of every unique TCRbeta CDR3 rearrangement. For each sample, productive Simpson clonality was calculated as the square root of Simpson's diversity index over productive rearrangements. As stored in TCRdb, this immuneACCESS dataset retains in-frame rearrangements with V and J assigned. A fraction of the clones does not appear; measured against another copy, unresolved V genes explain less than half of the discrepancy, and the remainder lacks a known reason. The V and J calls and clone size were taken over from that table, and D and trimming were inferred from the DNA. In all, the sample holds about 140,000 clones, and approximately 79% of those were seen once. The top ten constitute roughly 2.9% of the sample.

The chain couples TRBV2 to TRBJ1-1, with a weak D call of TRBD1 (6 bases match). This TCR was recovered from a woman in her 50s who had recovered from COVID-19. Sequencing was carried out using PBMCs or T cells enriched from blood (not recorded which). The CDR3 protein: CASSGPRTDTEAFF. The DNA sequence follows: TGTGCCAGCAGTGGCCCTCGGACAGACACTGAAGCTTTCTTT.